This passage covers 9 T cell receptor beta chains from one sample sequenced in a study of T-cell memory formation after mild COVID-19. TCRdb passed the 5' RACE reads through MiXCR, listing each CDR3 protein once. The top ten hold around 12% of the sample, which has about 620,000 distinct CDR3 sequences, roughly 18% seen once. The sample taken for sequencing was PBMCs or a T cell subset sorted from them (not recorded which). These TCRs come from an adult woman who had mild COVID-19 (a few samples of this study predate the infection). Cell type and time point are not known.

The gene calls are TRBV28 and TRBJ2-3, with D perhaps matching TRBD1 or TRBD2 (5 bases each). The CDR3 contains 13 residues. From germline, CDR1 is MDHEN and CDR2 SYDVKM. V was cut by 3 bases and J by 8 bases, with 12 bases left in between. The chain's CDR3 is CASSLGDVATQYF. CDR3 nucleotides: TGTGCCAGCAGTTTGGGGGATGTAGCTACGCAGTATTTT.

Written as DNA, the CDR3 is TGTGCCATCAGTGAGAGGGGGGGCCGGACTGAAGCTTTCTTT. This sequence encodes CAISERGGRTEAFF. The chain joins TRBV10-3 to TRBJ1-1; a weak D match, TRBD1 (6 bases). Germline CDR1 is ENHRY and CDR2 is SYGVKD. CDR3 length equals 14 residues. V was pared by 2 bases and J by 5 bases, with 12 bases between.

This chain links TRBV7-8 with TRBJ2-1; the D gene is possibly TRBD2 (5 bases). Per germline, CDR1 SGHVS and CDR2 FQNEAQ. V was clipped by 2 bases and J by 12 bases, with 14 bases between them. CDR3 length: 13 residues. The CDR3 DNA is TGTGCCAGCAGCTTAATTAGGCAAGAGGGGCAGTTCTTC. As protein: CASSLIRQEGQFF.

V and J are TRBV9 and TRBJ2-1; TRBD2 aligns across 8 bases. Germline CDR1 reads SGDLS; CDR2 reads YYNGEE. V trimming: 4 bases; J trimming: 3 bases; junction bases outside the gene matches: 6. The CDR3 runs 15 residues. The CDR3 loop is CASSRSGGGYNEQFF. The CDR3 DNA follows: TGTGCCAGCAGCCGGAGCGGGGGCGGCTACAATGAGCAGTTCTTC.

This clonotype has just a few counts. V gene TRBV7-6 combines with J gene TRBJ1-1, with 10 bases identical to TRBD1. The CDR3 consists of 16 residues. V lost 4 bases to trimming and J lost 1 base; unmatched junction nucleotides: 6. Germline lookup yields CDR1 SGHVS and CDR2 FNYEAQ. The CDR3 coding sequence is TGTGCCAGCAGCTCAGCCCGGGACAGGGGGAACACTGAAGCTTTCTTT. Encoded protein: CASSSARDRGNTEAFF.

V and J are TRBV5-1 and TRBJ2-2; D not resolved. CDR1 SGHRS and CDR2 YFSETQ come from the germline V gene. The CDR3 covers 16 residues. V dropped 2 bases and J dropped 3 bases, with 14 bases sitting between them. DNA for the CDR3: TGCGCCAGCAGCTTTCCGCGCCAGGCCCACACCGGGGAGCTGTTTTTT. It translates to CASSFPRQAHTGELFF.

The gene calls are TRBV6-5 and TRBJ1-5; D unclear. Trimming took 5 bases from V and 0 from J, leaving 11 bases between them. Germline V lookup: CDR1 MNHEY, CDR2 SVGAGI. The CDR3 runs to 15 residues. CDR3 protein: CASSPGSDSNQPQHF. CDR3 coding DNA: TGTGCCAGCAGTCCCGGATCAGATAGCAATCAGCCCCAGCATTTT.

The rearrangement links TRBV6-2 or TRBV6-3 to TRBJ1-1; the match to TRBD1 covers 8 bases. The V gene's germline CDR1 is MNHEY and CDR2 SVGEGT. The length of the CDR3 is 14 residues. The V gene end was trimmed by 7 bases and the J gene end by 4 bases; junction bases not matched to a gene: 8. In DNA, the CDR3 is TGTGCCAGCACCTCGACAGGGGATGTCACTGAAGCTTTCTTT. It translates to CASTSTGDVTEAFF.

The chain recombines TRBV10-2 with TRBJ2-1; D possibly matches TRBD1 or TRBD2 (5 bases each). The CDR3 spans 13 residues. The ends were cut back, 6 bases at V and 9 bases at J, with 15 bases in the middle. Germline V gene data show CDR1 as WSHSY and CDR2 as SAAADI. This CDR3 is CASRGTDLSEQFF. CDR3 sequence (DNA): TGCGCCAGCAGAGGGACCGATCTAAGTGAGCAGTTCTTC.